This T cell receptor (beta chain) was captured in a study of shared clonotypes between healthy human individuals. Assay used: immunoSEQ multiplex PCR; TCRdb lists only in-frame clones, some missing. This repertoire shows roughly 2,000,000 clones, about 95% found once; its top ten account for approximately 1.2%. Regarding the study as a whole: Rarefaction showed that sequencing of sorted subsets was incomplete (despite large depth). Non-shared clonotypes were found to have lower generation probabilities than the clonotypes that were shared by all four of the sorted-subset donors. Read depth was anticipated to influence clonotype sharing among donors. Larger estimated richness was generally recorded for naive subsets relative to memory subsets.

Positively selected for CCR7, the CD45RO-negative cells used as naive CD8 cells excluded terminally differentiated effector memory CD45RA+ cells. As to this clone: The target antigen is unknown.

From germline, CDR1 is SQVTM and CDR2 ANQGSEA. The CDR3 sequence is 13 residues long. The V and J ends lost 6 bases and 3 bases, in that order; junction bases with no gene match: 3. The TCR was taken from a man aged 18 to 30 in good health. This chain uses TRBV29-1 with TRBJ2-7, with 12 nucleotides matching TRBD1. The sequenced sample was naive CD8+ T cells sorted from blood. The CDR3 DNA follows: TGCAGCGTAGGGACAGGGGGCCTCTACGAGCAGTACTTC. Encoded protein: CSVGTGGLYEQYF.